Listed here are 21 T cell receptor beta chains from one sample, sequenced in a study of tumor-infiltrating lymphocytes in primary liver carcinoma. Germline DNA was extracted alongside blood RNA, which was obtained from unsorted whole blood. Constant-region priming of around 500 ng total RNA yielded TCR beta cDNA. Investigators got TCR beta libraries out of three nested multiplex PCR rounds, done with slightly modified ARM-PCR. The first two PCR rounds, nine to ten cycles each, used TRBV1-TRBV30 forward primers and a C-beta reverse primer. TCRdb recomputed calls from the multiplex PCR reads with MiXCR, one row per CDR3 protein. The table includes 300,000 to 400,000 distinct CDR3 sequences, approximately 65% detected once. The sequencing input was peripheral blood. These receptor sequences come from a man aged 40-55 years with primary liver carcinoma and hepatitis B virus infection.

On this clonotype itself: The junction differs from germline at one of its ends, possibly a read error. CDR3 nucleotide sequence: TGCGCCAGCAGCCACCACGGACGGAGCAACCCCAATGAGCAGGTCTTC. Translating it yields CASSHHGRSNPNEQVF. V usage is TRBV4-3 and J usage is TRBJ2-1; D unclear. The CDR3 extends over 16 amino acids. The germline V gene encodes CDR1 LGHNA and CDR2 YSLEER.

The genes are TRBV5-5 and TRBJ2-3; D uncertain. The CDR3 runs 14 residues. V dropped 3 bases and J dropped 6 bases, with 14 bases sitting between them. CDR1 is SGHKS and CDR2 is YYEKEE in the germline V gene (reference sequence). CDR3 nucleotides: TGTGCCAGCAGCTATGGGTCGTATGGGGATACGCAGTATTTT. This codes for CASSYGSYGDTQYF. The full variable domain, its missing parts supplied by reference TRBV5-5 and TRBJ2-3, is DAGVTQSPTHLIKTRGQQVTLRCSPISGHKSVSWYQQVLGQGPQFIFQYYEKEERGRGNFPDRFSARQFPNYSSELNVNALLLGDSALYLCASSYGSYGDTQYFGPGTRLTVL.

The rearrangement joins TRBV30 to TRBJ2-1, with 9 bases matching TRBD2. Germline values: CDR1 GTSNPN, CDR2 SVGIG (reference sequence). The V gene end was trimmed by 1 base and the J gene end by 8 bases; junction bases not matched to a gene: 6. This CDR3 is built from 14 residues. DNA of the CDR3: TGTGCCTGGAGTGGCGGGAGGGCCGAGTATGAGCAGTTCTTC. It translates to CAWSGGRAEYEQFF.

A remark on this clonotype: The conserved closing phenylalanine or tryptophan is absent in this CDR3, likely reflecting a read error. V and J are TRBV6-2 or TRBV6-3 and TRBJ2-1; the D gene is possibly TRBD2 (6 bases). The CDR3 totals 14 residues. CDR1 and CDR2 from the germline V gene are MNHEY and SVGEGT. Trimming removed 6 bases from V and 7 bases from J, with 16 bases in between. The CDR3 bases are TGTGCCAGCAGCCGCCGGGGACTCGGGAATGAGCAGTTCTTA. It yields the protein CASSRRGLGNEQFL.

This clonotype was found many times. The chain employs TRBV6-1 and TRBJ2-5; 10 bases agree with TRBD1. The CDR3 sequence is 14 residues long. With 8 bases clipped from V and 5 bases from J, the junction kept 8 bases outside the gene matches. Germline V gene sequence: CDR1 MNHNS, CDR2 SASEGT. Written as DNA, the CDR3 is TGTGCCAGCCGGGGACAGGGGACTACGGAGACCCAGTACTTC. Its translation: CASRGQGTTETQYF.

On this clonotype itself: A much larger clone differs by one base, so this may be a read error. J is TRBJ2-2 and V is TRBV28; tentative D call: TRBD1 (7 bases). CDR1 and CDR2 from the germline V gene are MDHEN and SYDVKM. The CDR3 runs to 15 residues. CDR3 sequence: CVSSPGGQGTGELFF. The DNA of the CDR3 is TGTGTCAGCAGTCCAGGGGGGCAGGGAACCGGGGAGCTGTTTTTT.

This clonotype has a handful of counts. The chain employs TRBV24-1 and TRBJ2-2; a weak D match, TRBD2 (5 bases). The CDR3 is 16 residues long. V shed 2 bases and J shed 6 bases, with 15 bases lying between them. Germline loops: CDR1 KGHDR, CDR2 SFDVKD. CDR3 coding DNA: TGTGCCACCAGTGATTCCGGGCCCGGGGTCGCCGGGGAGCTGTTTTTT. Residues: CATSDSGPGVAGELFF.

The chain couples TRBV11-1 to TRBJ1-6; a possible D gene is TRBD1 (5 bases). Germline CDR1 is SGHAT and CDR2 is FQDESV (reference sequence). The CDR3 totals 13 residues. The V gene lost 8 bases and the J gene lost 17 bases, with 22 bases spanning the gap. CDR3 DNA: TGTGCCAGCGGCCGGACACTGGTTTCACCATTCCACTTT. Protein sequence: CASGRTLVSPFHF.

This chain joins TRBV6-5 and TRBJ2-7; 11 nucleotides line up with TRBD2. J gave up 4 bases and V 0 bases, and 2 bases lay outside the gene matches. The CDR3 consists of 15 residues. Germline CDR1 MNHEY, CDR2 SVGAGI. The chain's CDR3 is CASSYSRTSGYEQYF. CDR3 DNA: TGTGCCAGCAGTTACTCTAGGACTAGCGGGTACGAGCAGTACTTC.

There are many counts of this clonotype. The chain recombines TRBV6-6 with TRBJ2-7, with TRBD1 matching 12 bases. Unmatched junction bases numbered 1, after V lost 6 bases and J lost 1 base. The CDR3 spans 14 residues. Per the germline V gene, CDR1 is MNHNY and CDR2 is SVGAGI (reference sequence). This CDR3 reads CASRGQGASYEQYF. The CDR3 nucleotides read TGTGCCAGCAGGGGACAGGGGGCATCCTACGAGCAGTACTTC.

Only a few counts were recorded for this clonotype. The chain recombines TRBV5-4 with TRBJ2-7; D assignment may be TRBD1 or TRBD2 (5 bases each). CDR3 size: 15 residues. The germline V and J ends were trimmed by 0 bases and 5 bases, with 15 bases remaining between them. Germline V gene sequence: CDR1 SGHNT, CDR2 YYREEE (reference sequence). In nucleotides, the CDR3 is TGTGCCAGCAGCTTGGACCCCGGGGCGGCGGACGAGCAGTACTTC. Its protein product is CASSLDPGAADEQYF.

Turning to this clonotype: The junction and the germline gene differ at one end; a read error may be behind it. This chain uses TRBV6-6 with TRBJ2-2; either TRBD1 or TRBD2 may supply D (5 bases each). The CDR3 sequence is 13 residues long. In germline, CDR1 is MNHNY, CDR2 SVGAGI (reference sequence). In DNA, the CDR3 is TGTGCCAGCAGCCGAGGGACGACCGGGGTGCTGTTTTTT. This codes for CASSRGTTGVLFF.

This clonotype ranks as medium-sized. DNA for the CDR3: TGCAGCGTTGCTCCTGGAGCCAATGAGCAGTACTTC. Its protein product is CSVAPGANEQYF. V is TRBV29-1 and J is TRBJ2-7; D gene unclear. The germline V and J ends were trimmed by 4 bases and 7 bases, with 14 bases remaining between them. The CDR3 is made up of 12 amino acids. Germline CDR1 SQVTM, CDR2 ANQGSEA.

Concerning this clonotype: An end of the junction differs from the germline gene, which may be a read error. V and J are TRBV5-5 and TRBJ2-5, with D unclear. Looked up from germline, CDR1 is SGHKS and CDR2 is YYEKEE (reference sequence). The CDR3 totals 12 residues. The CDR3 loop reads CASSLGTEIQYF. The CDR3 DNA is TGTGCCAGCAGCTTGGGCACAGAGATCCAGTACTTC.

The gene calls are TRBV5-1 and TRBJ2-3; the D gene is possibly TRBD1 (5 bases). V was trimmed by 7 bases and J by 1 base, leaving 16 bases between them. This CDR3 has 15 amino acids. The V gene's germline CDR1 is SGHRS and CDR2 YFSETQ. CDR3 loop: CASQNVRGGTDTQYF. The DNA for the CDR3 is TGCGCCAGCCAAAACGTAAGGGGCGGCACAGATACGCAGTATTTT.

The CDR3 DNA sequence: TGTGCCATAAGGACGGACATGAACACTGAAGCTTTCTTT. Translated: CAIRTDMNTEAFF. The V call is TRBV10-3, the J call TRBJ1-1; tentatively, D is TRBD1 (5 bases). Trimming shortened V by 9 bases and J by 0 bases, and 11 bases separated the two germline ends. The CDR3 length is 13 residues. From germline, CDR1 is ENHRY and CDR2 SYGVKD.

Here the CDR3 reads CSVAGAGGANVLTF. The CDR3 coding sequence is TGCAGCGTTGCAGGGGCAGGTGGGGCCAACGTCCTGACTTTC. The chain uses TRBV29-1 and TRBJ2-6; D might be TRBD1 (6 bases). This CDR3 region has 14 residues. CDR1 is SQVTM, CDR2 ANQGSEA, per germline. V was cut by 4 bases and J by 3 bases, with 10 bases left in between.

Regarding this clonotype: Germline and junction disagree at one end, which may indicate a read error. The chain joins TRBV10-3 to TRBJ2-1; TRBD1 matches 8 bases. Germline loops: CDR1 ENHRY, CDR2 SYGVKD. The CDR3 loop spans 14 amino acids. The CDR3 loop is CVISEGDRYNEQFF. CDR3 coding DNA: TGTGTCATCAGTGAGGGGGACAGGTATAATGAGCAGTTCTTC.

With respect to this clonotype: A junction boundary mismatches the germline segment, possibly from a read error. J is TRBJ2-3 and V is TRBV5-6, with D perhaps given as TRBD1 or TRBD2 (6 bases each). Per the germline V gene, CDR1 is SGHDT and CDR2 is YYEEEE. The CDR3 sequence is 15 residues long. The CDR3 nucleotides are TGTGCCAGCAACTTCCGGGGGCCTAGCACAGATATGCAGTATTTT. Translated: CASNFRGPSTDMQYF.

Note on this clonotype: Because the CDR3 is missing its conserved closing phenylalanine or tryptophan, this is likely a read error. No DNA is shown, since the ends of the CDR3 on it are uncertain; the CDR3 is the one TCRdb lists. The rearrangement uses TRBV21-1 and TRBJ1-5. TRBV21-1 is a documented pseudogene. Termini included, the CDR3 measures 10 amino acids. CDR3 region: CASSGSPQHS.

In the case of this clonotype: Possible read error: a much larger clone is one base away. The CDR3 DNA sequence: TGCGCCAGCAGCCAAGAAAGCAGTAGCAATCAGCCCCAGTATTTT. It specifies CASSQESSSNQPQYF. This chain links TRBV4-3 with TRBJ1-5; D remains unclear. TRBJ2-3 matches the DNA end more closely, so the J call is doubtful. The germline gives CDR1 LGHNA, CDR2 YSLEER. The length of the CDR3 is 15 residues.